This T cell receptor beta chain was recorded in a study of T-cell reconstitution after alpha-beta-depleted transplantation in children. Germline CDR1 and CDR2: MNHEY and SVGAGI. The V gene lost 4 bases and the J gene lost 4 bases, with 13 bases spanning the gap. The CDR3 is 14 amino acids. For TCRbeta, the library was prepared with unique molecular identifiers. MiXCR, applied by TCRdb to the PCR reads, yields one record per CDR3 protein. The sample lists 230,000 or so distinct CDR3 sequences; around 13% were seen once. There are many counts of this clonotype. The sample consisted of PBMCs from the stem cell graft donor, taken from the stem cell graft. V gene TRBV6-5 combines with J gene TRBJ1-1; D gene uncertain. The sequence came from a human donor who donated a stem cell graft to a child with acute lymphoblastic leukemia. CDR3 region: CASSSTSRTTEAFF. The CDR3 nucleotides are TGTGCCAGCAGTTCTACAAGCAGGACCACTGAAGCTTTCTTT.